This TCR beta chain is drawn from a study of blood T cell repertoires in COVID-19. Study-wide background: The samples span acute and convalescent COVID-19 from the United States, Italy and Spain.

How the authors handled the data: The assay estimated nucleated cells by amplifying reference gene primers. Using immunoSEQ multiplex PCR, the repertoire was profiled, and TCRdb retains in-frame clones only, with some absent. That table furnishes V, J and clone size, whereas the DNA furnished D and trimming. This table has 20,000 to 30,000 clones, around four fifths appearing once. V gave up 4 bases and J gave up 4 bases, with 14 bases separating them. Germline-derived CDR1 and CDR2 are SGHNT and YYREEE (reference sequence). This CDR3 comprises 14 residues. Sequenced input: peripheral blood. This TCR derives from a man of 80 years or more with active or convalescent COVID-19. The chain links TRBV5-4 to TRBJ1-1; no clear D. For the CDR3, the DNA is TGTGCCAGCAGCCCTGAAACACGGGGCACTGAAGCTTTCTTT. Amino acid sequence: CASSPETRGTEAFF. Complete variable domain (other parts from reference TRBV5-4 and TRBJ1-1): ETGVTQSPTHLIKTRGQQVTLRCSSQSGHNTVSWYQQALGQGPQFIFQYYREEENGRGNFPPRFSGLQFPNYSSELNVNALELDDSALYLCASSPETRGTEAFFGQGTRLTVV.